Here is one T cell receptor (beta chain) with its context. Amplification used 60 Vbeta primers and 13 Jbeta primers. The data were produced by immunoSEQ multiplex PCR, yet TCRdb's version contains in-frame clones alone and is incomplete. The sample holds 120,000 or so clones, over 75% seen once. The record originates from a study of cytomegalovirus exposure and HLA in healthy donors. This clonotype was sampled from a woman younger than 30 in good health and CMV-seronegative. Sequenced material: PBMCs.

As DNA, the CDR3 is TGTGCCAGCAGCTCAGGCTGGGGGAGGCACAGCAATCAGCCCCAGCATTTT. Encoded protein: CASSSGWGRHSNQPQHF. The chain employs TRBV5-6 and TRBJ1-5, with D maybe TRBD1 (5 bases). CDR1 is SGHDT and CDR2 is YYEEEE in the germline V gene. There are 17 residues in the CDR3. Trimming took 3 bases from V and 1 from J, leaving 17 bases between them.